This T cell receptor (beta chain) emerged from a study of shared clonotypes between healthy human individuals. The study, taken as a whole, reports: Shared across several donors were roughly 5.3% of the naive CD4 clonotypes. Non-shared clonotypes had lower generation probabilities than those shared by all four donors.

The ends were cut back, 2 bases at V and 1 base at J, with 9 bases in the middle. Looked up from germline, CDR1 is SGHAT and CDR2 is FQNNGV. The CDR3 runs 14 residues. This clone was counted once. As yet, its antigen is unknown. Original data processing: Because ImmunoSEQ provided only junction sequences with no quality scores, the filtering differed. TCRdb's copy holds only in-frame clones and misses some; the assay was immunoSEQ multiplex PCR. Clone size and the V and J calls come from that table; the DNA yielded D and trimming. The sample contains roughly 2,300,000 clones, less than 95% of which appear only once.

The sequencing input was naive CD4+ T cells from PBMCs. Subset meaning: CD45RA+ positively selected. The chain has TRBV11-2 and TRBJ2-7; D is undetermined. This clonotype was obtained from a man aged 18 to 35 in good health. Some clones in this sample may be carry-over from other donors' samples. The CDR3 loop reads CASSLFSRSYEQYF. The CDR3 bases are TGTGCCAGCAGCTTATTCTCAAGGTCCTACGAGCAGTACTTC.